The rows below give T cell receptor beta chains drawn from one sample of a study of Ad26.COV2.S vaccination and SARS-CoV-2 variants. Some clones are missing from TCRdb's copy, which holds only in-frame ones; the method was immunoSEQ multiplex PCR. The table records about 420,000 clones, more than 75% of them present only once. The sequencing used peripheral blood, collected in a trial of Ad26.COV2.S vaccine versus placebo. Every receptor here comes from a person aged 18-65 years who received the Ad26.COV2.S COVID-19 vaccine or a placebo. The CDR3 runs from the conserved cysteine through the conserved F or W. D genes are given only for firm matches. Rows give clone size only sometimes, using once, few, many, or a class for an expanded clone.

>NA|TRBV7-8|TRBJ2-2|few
TGTGCCAGCAGCTTGTATGAGACCGGGGAGCTGTTTTTT
CASSLYETGELFF
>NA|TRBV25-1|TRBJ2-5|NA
TGTGCCAGCAGTGAATCGGGGACTCAAGAGACCCAGTACTTC
CASSESGTQETQYF
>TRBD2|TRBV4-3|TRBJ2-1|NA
TGCGCCAGCAGCCCGGGACTAGTGGGGCGTGGGCAGTTCTTC
CASSPGLVGRGQFF
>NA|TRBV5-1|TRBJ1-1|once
TGCGCCAGCAGCTTGGTCGGGTCCACTGAAGCTTTCTTT
CASSLVGSTEAFF
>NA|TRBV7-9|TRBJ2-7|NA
TGTGCCAGCAGCCCCCGTGACTTC
CASSPRDF
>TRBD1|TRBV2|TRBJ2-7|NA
TGTGCCAGCGACCACCGGGACAGGGCCTACGAGCAGTACTTC
CASDHRDRAYEQYF
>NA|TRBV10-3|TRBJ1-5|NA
TGTGCCATCATGCCTGCGGGGGGCAATCAGCCCCAGCATTTT
CAIMPAGGNQPQHF
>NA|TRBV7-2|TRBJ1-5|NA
TGTGCCAGCAGCTTAGATTCCCTAAGGGCAGGGAATCAGCCCCAGCATTTT
CASSLDSLRAGNQPQHF
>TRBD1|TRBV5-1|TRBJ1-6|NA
TGCGCCAGCAGCCAACCGGGACAGGGTTCACCCCTCCACTTT
CASSQPGQGSPLHF
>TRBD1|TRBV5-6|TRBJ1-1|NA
TGTGCCAGCACCTATACCGGGACAGGGGCAATCACTGAAGCTTTCTTT
CASTYTGTGAITEAFF
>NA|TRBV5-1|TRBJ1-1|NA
TGCGCCAGCAGCTCAACCGACAGTCTCTCTGAAGCTTTCTTT
CASSSTDSLSEAFF